These 12 T cell receptor beta chains were all obtained from the same sample, sequenced in a study of blood T cells in healthy people across ages. The second PCR ran roughly 7 to 11 cycles with a sample-barcoded 5' primer and J-beta primers. TCRdb fed the 5' RACE reads into MiXCR, producing one record per CDR3 protein. The profile covers about 670,000 distinct CDR3 sequences, with around 43% appearing a single time and around 30% taken by the ten largest. Sequencing used blood. The origin of the receptors is a man aged 80 or over in good health.

The chain joins TRBV20-1 to TRBJ2-5; 10 nucleotides align to TRBD1. The V and J ends lost 7 bases and 4 bases, in that order; junction bases with no gene match: 6. This CDR3 has 13 residues. The germline gives CDR1 DFQATT, CDR2 SNEGSKA (reference sequence). CDR3 nucleotides: TGCAGTGGCCGACAGGGGGCGAGAGAGACCCAGTACTTC. Protein: CSGRQGARETQYF.

V usage is TRBV7-2 and J usage is TRBJ1-1; possible D gene TRBD1, 5 bases. The CDR3 is 13 residues long. Germline V CDR1 and CDR2: SGHTA, FQGNSA. V lost 1 base to trimming and J lost 10 bases, with 13 bases between them. As DNA, the CDR3 is TGTGCCAGCAGCTTAGGGGGACCGGCGAGAGCTTTCTTT. As protein: CASSLGGPARAFF. Supplemented by reference TRBV7-2 and TRBJ1-1, the full variable domain reads GAGVSQSPSNKVTEKGKDVELRCDPISGHTALYWYRQSLGQGLEFLIYFQGNSAPDKSGLPSDRFSAERTGGSVSTLTIQRTQQEDSAVYLCASSLGGPARAFFGQGTRLTVV.

The rearrangement uses TRBV2 and TRBJ1-1, with 9 bases aligning to TRBD1. The V gene end was trimmed by 2 bases and the J gene end by 11 bases; junction bases not matched to a gene: 9. Germline lookup yields CDR1 SNHLY and CDR2 FYNNEI. This CDR3 spans 14 amino acids. CDR3 loop: CASSEWGTGRGAFF. The CDR3, as DNA: TGTGCCAGCAGTGAATGGGGGACAGGGAGAGGCGCTTTCTTT.

There are many counts of this clonotype. This chain connects TRBV6-2 or TRBV6-3 to TRBJ2-7, with unresolved D. Germline values: CDR1 MNHEY, CDR2 SVGEGT. This CDR3 region has 13 residues. The germline V and J ends were trimmed by 5 bases and 2 bases, with 10 bases remaining between them. The CDR3 protein is CASSNPPAYEQYF. CDR3 sequence (DNA): TGTGCCAGCAGTAACCCGCCAGCCTACGAGCAGTACTTC.

This clonotype was recorded a few times. The V call is TRBV4-3, the J call TRBJ1-1, with D tentatively TRBD1 (5 bases). The CDR3 contains 13 residues. Trimming pared 4 bases from V and 4 bases from J, leaving 10 bases between. The germline CDR1 and CDR2 sequences are LGHNA and YSLEER. This CDR3 is CASSRQFPTEAFF. The DNA for the CDR3 is TGCGCCAGCAGCCGACAGTTCCCCACTGAAGCTTTCTTT.

The genes are TRBV9 and TRBJ2-3, with a tentative D call TRBD2 (6 bases). V was pared by 3 bases and J by 4 bases, with 12 bases between. CDR1 and CDR2 (germline): SGDLS, YYNGEE. This CDR3 is built from 14 residues. The CDR3 DNA is TGTGCCAGCAGCGCCGGGAGTACCGCAGATACGCAGTATTTT. Translating it yields CASSAGSTADTQYF. The full variable domain, its missing parts supplied by reference TRBV9 and TRBJ2-3, is DSGVTQTPKHLITATGQRVTLRCSPRSGDLSVYWYQQSLDQGLQFLIQYYNGEERAKGNILERFSAQQFPDLHSELNLSSLELGDSALYFCASSAGSTADTQYFGPGTRLTVL.

About this clonotype: One end of the junction fails to match germline, which may point to a read error. V usage is TRBV20-1 and J usage is TRBJ2-1, with D unresolved. Germline V gives CDR1 DFQATT, CDR2 SNEGSKA (reference sequence). CDR3 size: 15 residues. CDR3 in DNA: TGCAGTGCTAGAGCTCAATTGAGCTCCTACAATGAGCAGGTCTTC. Translating gives CSARAQLSSYNEQVF.

This clonotype was picked up a small number of times. The chain couples TRBV7-2 to TRBJ2-5; D unresolved. V shed 5 bases and J shed 5 bases, with 15 bases lying between them. Germline V lookup: CDR1 SGHTA, CDR2 FQGNSA. There are 14 residues in the CDR3. CDR3: CASSPPGSHETQYF. The CDR3 nucleotides read TGTGCCAGCAGCCCCCCAGGTTCCCACGAGACCCAGTACTTC.

This chain uses TRBV7-2 with TRBJ1-5, with 9 bases matching TRBD1. V was pared by 5 bases and J by 6 bases, with 8 bases of the junction left unmatched. There are 15 residues in the CDR3. Germline loops: CDR1 SGHTA, CDR2 FQGNSA. Here the CDR3 DNA reads TGTGCCAGCAGCCTTCAACAGGGGGCAAGTCAGCCCCAGCATTTT. Protein product: CASSLQQGASQPQHF.

This clonotype has more than one count but fewer than ten. The chain has TRBV4-3 and TRBJ1-1; 9 bases match TRBD1. Trimming took 1 base from V and 0 from J; bases not matched to a gene: 3. Germline V lookup: CDR1 LGHNA, CDR2 YSLEER. The length of the CDR3 is 16 residues. The CDR3 nucleotides are TGCGCCAGCAGCCAAGGGACAGGGGCGATGAACACTGAAGCTTTCTTT. Amino acids: CASSQGTGAMNTEAFF.

The chain is built from TRBV20-1 and TRBJ2-3, with a possible D match to TRBD1 (5 bases). The CDR3 is 13 amino acids. Germline CDR1 reads DFQATT; CDR2 reads SNEGSKA (reference sequence). V was cut by 4 bases and J by 4 bases, with 12 bases left in between. The CDR3 spells CSATQSRADTQYF. In nucleotides, the CDR3 is TGCAGTGCTACTCAATCCAGGGCAGATACGCAGTATTTT.

The CDR3 region has the DNA TGTGCCAGCAGCGTTGGTAGCGAGGGGGCCGGTGTTATCAATGAGCAGTACTTC. Protein product: CASSVGSEGAGVINEQYF. The chain combines TRBV9 with TRBJ2-1; 7 nucleotides align to TRBD1. Judging by the DNA end, TRBJ2-7 fits better; the J call may be wrong. The V gene's germline CDR1 is SGDLS and CDR2 YYNGEE. The CDR3 is 18 amino acids.